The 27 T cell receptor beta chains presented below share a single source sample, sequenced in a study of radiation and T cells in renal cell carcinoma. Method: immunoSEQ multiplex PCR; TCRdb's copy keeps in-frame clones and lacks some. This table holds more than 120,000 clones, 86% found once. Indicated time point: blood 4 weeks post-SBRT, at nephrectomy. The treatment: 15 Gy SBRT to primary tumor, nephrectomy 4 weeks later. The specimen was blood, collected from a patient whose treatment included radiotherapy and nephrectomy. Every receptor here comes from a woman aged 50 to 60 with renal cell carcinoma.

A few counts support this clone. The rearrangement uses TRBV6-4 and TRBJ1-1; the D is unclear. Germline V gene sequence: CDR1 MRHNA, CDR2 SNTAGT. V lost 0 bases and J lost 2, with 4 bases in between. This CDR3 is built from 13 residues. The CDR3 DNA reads TGTGCCAGCAGTGACTCGCCAAACACTGAAGCTTTCTTT. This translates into CASSDSPNTEAFF.

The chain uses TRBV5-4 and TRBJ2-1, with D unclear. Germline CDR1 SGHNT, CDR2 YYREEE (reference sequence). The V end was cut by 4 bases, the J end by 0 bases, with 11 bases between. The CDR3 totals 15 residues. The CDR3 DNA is TGTGCCAGCAGCAGAGAAGTTGGCTCCTACAATGAGCAGTTCTTC. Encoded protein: CASSREVGSYNEQFF.

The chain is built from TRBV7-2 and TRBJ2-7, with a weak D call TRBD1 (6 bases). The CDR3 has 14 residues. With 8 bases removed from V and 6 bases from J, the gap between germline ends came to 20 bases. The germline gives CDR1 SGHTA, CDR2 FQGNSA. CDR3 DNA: TGTGCCAGCGGGCAGCCAGGACAGTTCGGCGAGCAGTACTTC. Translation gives CASGQPGQFGEQYF.

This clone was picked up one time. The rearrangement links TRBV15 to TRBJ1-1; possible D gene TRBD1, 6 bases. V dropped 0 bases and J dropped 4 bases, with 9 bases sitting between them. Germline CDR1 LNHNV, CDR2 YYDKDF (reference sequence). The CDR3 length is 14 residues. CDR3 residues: CATSRDLGATEAFF. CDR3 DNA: TGTGCCACCAGCAGAGATCTGGGGGCCACTGAAGCTTTCTTT.

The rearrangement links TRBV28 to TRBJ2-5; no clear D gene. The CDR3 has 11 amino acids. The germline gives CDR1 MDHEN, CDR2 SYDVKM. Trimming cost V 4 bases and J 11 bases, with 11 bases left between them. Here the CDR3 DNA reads TGTGCCAGCAGTTCCTCCCCCTTACAGTACTTC. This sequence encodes CASSSSPLQYF.

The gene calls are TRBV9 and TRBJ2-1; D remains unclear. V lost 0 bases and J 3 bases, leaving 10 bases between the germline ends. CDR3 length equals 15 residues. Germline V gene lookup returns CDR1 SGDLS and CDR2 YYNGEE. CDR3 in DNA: TGTGCCAGCAGCGTAGTATCGGCCCGCTACAATGAGCAGTTCTTC. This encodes CASSVVSARYNEQFF.

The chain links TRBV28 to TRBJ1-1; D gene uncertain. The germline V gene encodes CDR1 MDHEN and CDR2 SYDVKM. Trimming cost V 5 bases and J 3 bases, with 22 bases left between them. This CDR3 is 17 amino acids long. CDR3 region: CASSTNRASDRDTEAFF. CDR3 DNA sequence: TGTGCCAGCAGTACTAACCGGGCCTCTGATAGGGACACTGAAGCTTTCTTT.

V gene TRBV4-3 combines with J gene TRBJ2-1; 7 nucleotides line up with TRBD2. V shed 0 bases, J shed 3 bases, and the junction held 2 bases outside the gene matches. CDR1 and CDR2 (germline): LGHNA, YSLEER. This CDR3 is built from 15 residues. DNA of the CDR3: TGCGCCAGCAGCCAAGAGGTAGCGGGCTACAATGAGCAGTTCTTC. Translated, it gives CASSQEVAGYNEQFF.

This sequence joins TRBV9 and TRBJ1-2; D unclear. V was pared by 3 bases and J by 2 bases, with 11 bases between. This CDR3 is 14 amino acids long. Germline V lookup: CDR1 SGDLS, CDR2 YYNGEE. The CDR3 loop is CASSEGIRNYGYTF. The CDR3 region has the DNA TGTGCCAGCAGCGAGGGTATACGGAACTATGGCTACACCTTC.

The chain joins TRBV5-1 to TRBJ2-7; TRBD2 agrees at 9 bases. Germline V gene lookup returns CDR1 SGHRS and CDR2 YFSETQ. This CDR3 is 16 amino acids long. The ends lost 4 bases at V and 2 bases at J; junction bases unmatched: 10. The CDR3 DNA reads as TGCGCCAGCAGCACTGGAAAAGCGGGAGGCACCTACGAGCAGTACTTC. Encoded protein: CASSTGKAGGTYEQYF.

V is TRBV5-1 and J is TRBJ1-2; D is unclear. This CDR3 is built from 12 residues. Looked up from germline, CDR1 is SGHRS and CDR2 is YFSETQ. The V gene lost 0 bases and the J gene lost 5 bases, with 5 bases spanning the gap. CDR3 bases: TGCGCCAGCAGCTTGGAGACATATGGCTACACCTTC. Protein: CASSLETYGYTF.

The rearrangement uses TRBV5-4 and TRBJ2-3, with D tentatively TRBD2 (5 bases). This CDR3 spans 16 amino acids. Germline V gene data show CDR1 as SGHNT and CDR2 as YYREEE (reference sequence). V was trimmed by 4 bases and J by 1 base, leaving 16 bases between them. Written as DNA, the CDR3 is TGTGCCAGCAGCGAGCCTCCGAGGGATGGCACAGATACGCAGTATTTT. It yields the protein CASSEPPRDGTDTQYF.

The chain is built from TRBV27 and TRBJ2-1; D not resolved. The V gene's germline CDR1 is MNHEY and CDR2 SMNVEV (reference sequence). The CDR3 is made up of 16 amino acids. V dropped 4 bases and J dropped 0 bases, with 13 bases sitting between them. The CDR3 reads CASSSLGMSSYNEQFF. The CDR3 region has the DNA TGTGCCAGCAGTTCCCTGGGGATGAGCTCCTACAATGAGCAGTTCTTC.

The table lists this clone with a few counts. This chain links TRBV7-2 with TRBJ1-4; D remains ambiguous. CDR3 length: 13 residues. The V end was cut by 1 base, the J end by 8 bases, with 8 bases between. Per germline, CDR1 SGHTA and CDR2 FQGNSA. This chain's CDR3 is CASSLVVREKLFF. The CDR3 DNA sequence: TGTGCCAGCAGCTTAGTGGTTCGGGAAAAACTGTTTTTT. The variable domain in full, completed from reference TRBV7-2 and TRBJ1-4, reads GAGVSQSPSNKVTEKGKDVELRCDPISGHTALYWYRQSLGQGLEFLIYFQGNSAPDKSGLPSDRFSAERTGGSVSTLTIQRTQQEDSAVYLCASSLVVREKLFFGSGTQLSVL.

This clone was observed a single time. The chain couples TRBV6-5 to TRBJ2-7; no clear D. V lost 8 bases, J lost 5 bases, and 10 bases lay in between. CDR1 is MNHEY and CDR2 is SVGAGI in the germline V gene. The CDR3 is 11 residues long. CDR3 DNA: TGTGCCAGCCACAAAGGGAACGAGCAGTACTTC. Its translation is CASHKGNEQYF.

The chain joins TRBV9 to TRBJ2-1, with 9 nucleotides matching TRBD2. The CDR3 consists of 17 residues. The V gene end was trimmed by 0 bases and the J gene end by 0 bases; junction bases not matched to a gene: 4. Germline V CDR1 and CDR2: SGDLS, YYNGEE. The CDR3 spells CASSVGTSVSSYNEQFF. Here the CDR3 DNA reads TGTGCCAGCAGCGTAGGGACTAGCGTTAGCTCCTACAATGAGCAGTTCTTC.

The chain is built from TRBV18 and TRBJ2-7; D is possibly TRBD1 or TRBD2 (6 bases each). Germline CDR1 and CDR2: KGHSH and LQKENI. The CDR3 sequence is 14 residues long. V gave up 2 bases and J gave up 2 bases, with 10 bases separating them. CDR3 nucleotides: TGTGCCAGCTCACCAGGGGGGCTACCCTACGAGCAGTACTTC. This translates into CASSPGGLPYEQYF.

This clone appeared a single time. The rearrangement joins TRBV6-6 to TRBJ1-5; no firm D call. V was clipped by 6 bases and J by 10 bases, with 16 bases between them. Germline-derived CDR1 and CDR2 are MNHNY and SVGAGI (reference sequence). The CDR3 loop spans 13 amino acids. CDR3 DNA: TGTGCCAGCAGCAGCCTAGCCGAACGACCCCAGCATTTT. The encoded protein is CASSSLAERPQHF.

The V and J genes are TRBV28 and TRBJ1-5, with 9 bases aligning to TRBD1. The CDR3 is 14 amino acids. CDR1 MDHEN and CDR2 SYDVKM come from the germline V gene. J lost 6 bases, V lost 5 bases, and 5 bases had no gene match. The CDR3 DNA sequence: TGTGCCAGCAGTCTAACAGGGGGCGGTCAGCCCCAGCATTTT. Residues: CASSLTGGGQPQHF.

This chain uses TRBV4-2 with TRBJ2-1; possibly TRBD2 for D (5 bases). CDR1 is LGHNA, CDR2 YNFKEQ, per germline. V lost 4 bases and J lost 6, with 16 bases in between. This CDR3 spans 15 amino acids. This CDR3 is CASSLVGALANEQFF. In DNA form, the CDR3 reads TGTGCCAGCAGCCTCGTGGGAGCCCTCGCCAATGAGCAGTTCTTC.

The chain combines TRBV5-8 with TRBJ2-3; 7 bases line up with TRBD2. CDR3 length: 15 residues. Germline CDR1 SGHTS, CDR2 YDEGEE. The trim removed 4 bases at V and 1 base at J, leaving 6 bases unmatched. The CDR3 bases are TGTGCCAGCAGCCCACTAAGCGGGGGCACAGATACGCAGTATTTT. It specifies CASSPLSGGTDTQYF.

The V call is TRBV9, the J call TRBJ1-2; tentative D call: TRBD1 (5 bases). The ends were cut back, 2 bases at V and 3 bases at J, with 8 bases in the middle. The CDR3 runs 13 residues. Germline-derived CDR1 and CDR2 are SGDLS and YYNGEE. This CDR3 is CASSVGGDYGYTF. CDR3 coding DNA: TGTGCCAGCAGCGTGGGAGGGGACTATGGCTACACCTTC.

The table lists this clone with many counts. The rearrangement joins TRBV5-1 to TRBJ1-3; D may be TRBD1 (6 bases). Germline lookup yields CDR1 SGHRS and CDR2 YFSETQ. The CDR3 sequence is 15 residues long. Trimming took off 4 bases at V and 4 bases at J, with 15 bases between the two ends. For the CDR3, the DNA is TGCGCCAGCAGCAGCGGACAGCCGGGGGGAAACACCATATATTTT. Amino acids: CASSSGQPGGNTIYF. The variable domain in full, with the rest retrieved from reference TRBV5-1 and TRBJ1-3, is KAGVTQTPRYLIKTRGQQVTLSCSPISGHRSVSWYQQTPGQGLQFLFEYFSETQRNKGNFPGRFSGRQFSNSRSEMNVSTLELGDSALYLCASSSGQPGGNTIYFGEGSWLTVV.

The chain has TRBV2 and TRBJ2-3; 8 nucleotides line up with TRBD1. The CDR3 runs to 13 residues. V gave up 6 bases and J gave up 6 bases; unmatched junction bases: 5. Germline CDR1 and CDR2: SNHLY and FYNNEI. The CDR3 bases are TGTGCCAGCAGCGACAGGGGTGGGGATACGCAGTATTTT. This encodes CASSDRGGDTQYF.

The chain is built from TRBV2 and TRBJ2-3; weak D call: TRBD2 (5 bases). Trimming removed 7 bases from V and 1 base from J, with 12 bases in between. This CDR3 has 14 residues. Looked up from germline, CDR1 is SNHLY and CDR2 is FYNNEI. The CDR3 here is CASIRGQGTDTQYF. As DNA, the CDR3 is TGTGCCAGCATAAGAGGGCAAGGCACAGATACGCAGTATTTT.

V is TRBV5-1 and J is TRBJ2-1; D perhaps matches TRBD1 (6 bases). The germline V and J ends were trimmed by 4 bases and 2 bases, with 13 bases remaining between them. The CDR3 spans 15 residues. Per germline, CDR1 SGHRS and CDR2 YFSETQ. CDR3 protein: CASSPQGGTYNEQFF. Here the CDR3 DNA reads TGCGCCAGCAGCCCACAGGGTGGAACCTACAATGAGCAGTTCTTC.

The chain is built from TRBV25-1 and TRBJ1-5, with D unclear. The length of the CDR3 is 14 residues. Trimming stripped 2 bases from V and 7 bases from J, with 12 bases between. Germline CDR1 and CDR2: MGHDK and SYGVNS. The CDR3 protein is CASSEASSGQPQHF. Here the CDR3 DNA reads TGTGCCAGCAGTGAAGCAAGCAGCGGACAGCCCCAGCATTTT.